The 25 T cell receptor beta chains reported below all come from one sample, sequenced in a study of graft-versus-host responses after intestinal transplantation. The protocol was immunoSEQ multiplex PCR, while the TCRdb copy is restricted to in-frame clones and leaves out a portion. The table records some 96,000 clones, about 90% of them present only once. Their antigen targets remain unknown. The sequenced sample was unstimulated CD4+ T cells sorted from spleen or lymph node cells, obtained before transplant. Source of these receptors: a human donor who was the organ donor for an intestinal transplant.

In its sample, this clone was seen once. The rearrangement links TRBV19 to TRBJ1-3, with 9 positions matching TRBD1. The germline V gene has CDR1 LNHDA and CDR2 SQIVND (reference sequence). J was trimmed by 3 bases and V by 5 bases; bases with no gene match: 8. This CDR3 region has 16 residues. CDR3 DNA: TGTGCCAGTAGTCCCCCCGGACAGGGGTTTGGAAACACCATATATTTT. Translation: CASSPPGQGFGNTIYF.

CDR3 amino acids: CASSFGENTEAFF. CDR3 in DNA: TGTGCCAGCAGCTTTGGGGAGAACACTGAAGCTTTCTTT. The rearrangement joins TRBV7-9 to TRBJ1-1; unclear D gene. The CDR3 contains 13 residues. Germline lookup yields CDR1 SEHNR and CDR2 FQNEAQ (reference sequence). Trimming removed 3 bases from V and 1 base from J, with 6 bases in between.

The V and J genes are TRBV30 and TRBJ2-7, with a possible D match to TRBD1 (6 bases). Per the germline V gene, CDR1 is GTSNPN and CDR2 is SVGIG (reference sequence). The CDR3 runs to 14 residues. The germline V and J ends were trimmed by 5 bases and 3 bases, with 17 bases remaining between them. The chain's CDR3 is CAWGENTGNYEQYF. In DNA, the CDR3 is TGTGCCTGGGGGGAAAACACAGGGAACTACGAGCAGTACTTC. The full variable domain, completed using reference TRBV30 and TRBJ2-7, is SQTIHQWPATLVQPVGSPLSLECTVEGTSNPNLYWYRQAAGRGLQLLFYSVGIGQISSEVPQNLSASRPQDRQFILSSKKLLLSDSGFYLCAWGENTGNYEQYFGPGTRLTVT.

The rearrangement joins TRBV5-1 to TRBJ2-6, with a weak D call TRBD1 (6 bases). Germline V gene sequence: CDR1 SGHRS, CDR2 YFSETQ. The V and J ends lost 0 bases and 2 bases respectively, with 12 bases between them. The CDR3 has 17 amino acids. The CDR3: CASSLGNTGPGANVLTF. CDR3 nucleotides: TGCGCCAGCAGCTTGGGGAACACAGGGCCTGGGGCCAACGTCCTGACTTTC.

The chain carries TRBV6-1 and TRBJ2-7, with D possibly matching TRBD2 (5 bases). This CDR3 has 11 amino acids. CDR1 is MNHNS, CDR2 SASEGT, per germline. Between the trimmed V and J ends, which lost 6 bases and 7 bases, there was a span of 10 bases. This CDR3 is CASRLAWEQYF. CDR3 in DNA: TGTGCCAGCAGGCTAGCATGGGAGCAGTACTTC.

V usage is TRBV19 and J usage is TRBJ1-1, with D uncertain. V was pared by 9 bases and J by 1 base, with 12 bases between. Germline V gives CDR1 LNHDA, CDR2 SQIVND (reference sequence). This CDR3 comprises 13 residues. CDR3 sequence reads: CASQTTKNTEAFF. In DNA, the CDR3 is TGTGCCAGCCAGACCACAAAGAACACTGAAGCTTTCTTT.

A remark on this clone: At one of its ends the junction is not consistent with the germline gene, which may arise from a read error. The CDR3 sequence is CTSSPLMNTEAFF. The CDR3 coding sequence is TGTACCAGCTCACCGCTCATGAACACTGAAGCTTTCTTT. The V and J genes are TRBV18 and TRBJ1-1; D gene uncertain. CDR3 length: 13 amino acids. From germline, CDR1 is KGHSH and CDR2 LQKENI.

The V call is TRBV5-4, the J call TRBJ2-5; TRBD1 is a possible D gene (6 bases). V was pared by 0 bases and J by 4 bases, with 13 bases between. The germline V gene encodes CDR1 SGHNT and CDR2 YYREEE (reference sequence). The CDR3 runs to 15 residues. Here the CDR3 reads CASSLGQGSRETQYF. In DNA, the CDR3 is TGTGCCAGCAGCTTGGGTCAGGGGAGCCGAGAGACCCAGTACTTC.

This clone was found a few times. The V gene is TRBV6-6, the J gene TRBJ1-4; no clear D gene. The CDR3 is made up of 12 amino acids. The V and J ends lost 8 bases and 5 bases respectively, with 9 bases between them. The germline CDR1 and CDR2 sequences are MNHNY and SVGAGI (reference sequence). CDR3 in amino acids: CASEDSNEKLFF. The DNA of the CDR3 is TGTGCCAGCGAAGATAGCAATGAAAAACTGTTTTTT.

In DNA, the CDR3 is TGTGCCAGCATGACAGGGGGAAACGAGCAGTACTTC. It yields the protein CASMTGGNEQYF. The V and J genes are TRBV6-6 and TRBJ2-7; the match to TRBD1 covers 9 bases. Germline lookup yields CDR1 MNHNY and CDR2 SVGAGI (reference sequence). Trimming removed 7 bases from V and 5 bases from J; junction bases left unmatched: 3. The CDR3 contains 12 residues.

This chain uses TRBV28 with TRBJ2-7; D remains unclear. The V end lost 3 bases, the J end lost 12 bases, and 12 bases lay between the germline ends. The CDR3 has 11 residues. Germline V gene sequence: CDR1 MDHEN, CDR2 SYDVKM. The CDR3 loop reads CASSLSGVTYF. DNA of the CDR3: TGTGCCAGCAGTTTGTCAGGAGTGACGTACTTC.

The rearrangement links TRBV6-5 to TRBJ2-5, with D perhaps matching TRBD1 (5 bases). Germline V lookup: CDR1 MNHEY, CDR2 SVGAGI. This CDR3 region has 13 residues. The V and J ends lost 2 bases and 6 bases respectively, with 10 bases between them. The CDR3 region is CASSYAPGKTQYF. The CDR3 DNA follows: TGTGCCAGCAGTTACGCGCCAGGGAAGACCCAGTACTTC.

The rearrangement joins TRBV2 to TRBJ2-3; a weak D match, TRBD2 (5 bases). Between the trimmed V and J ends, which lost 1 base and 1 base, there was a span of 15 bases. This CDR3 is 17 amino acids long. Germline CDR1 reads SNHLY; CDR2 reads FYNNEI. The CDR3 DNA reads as TGTGCCAGCAGTGAAGGTTCGTTAGCGTGGGGCACAGATACGCAGTATTTT. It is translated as CASSEGSLAWGTDTQYF. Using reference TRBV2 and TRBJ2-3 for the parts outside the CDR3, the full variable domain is EPEVTQTPSHQVTQMGQEVILRCVPISNHLYFYWYRQILGQKVEFLVSFYNNEISEKSEIFDDQFSVERPDGSNFTLKIRSTKLEDSAMYFCASSEGSLAWGTDTQYFGPGTRLTVL.

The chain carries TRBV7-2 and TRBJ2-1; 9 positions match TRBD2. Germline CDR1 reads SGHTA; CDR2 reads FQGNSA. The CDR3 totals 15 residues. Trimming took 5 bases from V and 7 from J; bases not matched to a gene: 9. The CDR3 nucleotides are TGTGCCAGCAGCCTCCGTGGCGGGGGGGCGAATGAGCAGTTCTTC. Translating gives CASSLRGGGANEQFF.

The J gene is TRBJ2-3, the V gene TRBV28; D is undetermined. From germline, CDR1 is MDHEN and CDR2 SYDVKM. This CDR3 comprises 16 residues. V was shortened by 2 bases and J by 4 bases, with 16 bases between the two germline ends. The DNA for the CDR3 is TGTGCCAGCAGTTTACCGAGGAAAGGAAAAGCAGATACGCAGTATTTT. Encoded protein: CASSLPRKGKADTQYF.

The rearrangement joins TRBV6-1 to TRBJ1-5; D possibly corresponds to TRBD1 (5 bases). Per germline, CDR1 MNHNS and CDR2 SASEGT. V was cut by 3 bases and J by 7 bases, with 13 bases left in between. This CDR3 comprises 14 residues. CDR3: CASSDVQKGQPQHF. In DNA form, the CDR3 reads TGTGCCAGCAGTGACGTCCAAAAGGGGCAGCCCCAGCATTTT.

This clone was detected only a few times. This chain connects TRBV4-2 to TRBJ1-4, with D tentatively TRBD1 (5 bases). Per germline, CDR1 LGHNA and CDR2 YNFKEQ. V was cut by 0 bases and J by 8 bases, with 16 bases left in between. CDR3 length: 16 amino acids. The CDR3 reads CASSQDSPGRGEKLFF. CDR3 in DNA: TGTGCCAGCAGCCAAGATAGCCCGGGACGGGGAGAAAAACTGTTTTTT.

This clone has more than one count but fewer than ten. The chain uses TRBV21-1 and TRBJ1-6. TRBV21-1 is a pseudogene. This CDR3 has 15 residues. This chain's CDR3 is CASSNGRGYNSPLHF. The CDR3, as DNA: TGTGCCAGCAGCAATGGGCGGGGATATAATTCACCCCTCCACTTT.

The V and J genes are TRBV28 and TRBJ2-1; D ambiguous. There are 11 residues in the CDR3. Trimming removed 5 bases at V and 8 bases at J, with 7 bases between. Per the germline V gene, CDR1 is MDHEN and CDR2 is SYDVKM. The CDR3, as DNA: TGTGCCAGCAGTCCCAGGTATGAGCAGTTCTTC. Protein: CASSPRYEQFF.

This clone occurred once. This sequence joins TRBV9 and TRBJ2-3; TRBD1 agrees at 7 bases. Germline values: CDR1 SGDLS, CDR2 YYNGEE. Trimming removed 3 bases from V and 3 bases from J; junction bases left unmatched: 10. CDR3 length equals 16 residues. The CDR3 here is CASSAPNRGGTDTQYF. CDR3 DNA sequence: TGTGCCAGCAGCGCCCCAAACAGGGGCGGGACAGATACGCAGTATTTT. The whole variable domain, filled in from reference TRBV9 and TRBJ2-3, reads DSGVTQTPKHLITATGQRVTLRCSPRSGDLSVYWYQQSLDQGLQFLIQYYNGEERAKGNILERFSAQQFPDLHSELNLSSLELGDSALYFCASSAPNRGGTDTQYFGPGTRLTVL.

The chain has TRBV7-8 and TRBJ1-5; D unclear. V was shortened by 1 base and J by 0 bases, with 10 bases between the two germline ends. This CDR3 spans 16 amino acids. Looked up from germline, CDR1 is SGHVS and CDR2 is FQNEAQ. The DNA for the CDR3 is TGTGCCAGCAGCTTAGTAGCAGGAGCTAGCAATCAGCCCCAGCATTTT. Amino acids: CASSLVAGASNQPQHF.

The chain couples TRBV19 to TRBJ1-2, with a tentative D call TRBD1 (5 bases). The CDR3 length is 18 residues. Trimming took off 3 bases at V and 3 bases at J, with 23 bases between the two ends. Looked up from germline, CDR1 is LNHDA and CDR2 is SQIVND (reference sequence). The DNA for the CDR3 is TGTGCCAGTAGTATGGGGACGGGACTGGGGGTAACCTACTATGGCTACACCTTC. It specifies CASSMGTGLGVTYYGYTF.

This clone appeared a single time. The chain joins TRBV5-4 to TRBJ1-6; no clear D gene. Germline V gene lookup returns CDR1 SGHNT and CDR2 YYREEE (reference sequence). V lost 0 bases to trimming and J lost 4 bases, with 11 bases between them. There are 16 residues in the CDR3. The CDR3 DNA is TGTGCCAGCAGCTTGGAACCGGCCTTTTATAATTCACCCCTCCACTTT. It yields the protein CASSLEPAFYNSPLHF.

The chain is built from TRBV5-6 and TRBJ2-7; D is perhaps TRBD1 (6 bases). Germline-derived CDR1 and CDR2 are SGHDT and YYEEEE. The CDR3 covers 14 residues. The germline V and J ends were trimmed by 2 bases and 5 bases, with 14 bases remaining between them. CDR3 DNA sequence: TGTGCCAGCAGCTTTGGACAGCAGGTCGACGAGCAGTACTTC. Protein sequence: CASSFGQQVDEQYF.

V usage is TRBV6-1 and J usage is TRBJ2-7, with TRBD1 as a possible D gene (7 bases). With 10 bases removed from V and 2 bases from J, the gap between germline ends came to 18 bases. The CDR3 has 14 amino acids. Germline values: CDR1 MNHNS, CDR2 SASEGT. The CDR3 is CAILRQGLPYEQYF. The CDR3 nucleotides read TGTGCCATACTCCGACAGGGACTTCCCTACGAGCAGTACTTC.